This TCR beta chain was captured in a study of blood T cells in healthy people across ages. A minimum of 7 million PBMCs was isolated per sample. Total RNA was isolated from each sample in quantities of at least 5 micrograms. The CDR3 consists of 15 residues. Germline V gives CDR1 DFQATT, CDR2 SNEGSKA (reference sequence). This clonotype was found a few times. For the second PCR, which ran for about 7 to 11 cycles, a sample-barcoded 5' primer and a J-beta primer mix were used. Each CDR3 protein gets one entry after TCRdb re-called the 5' RACE reads with MiXCR. Of 800,000 to 950,000 distinct CDR3 sequences in the sample, about 29% were seen once. In addition, the sample was reused for a study of T cells of mothers and their children.

V usage is TRBV20-1 and J usage is TRBJ2-5, with 12 bases that match TRBD1. The J call may not be correct, given that the DNA end is closer to TRBJ2-7. What was sequenced was blood. The origin of this receptor is a middle-aged woman in good health. CDR3 sequence (DNA): TGCAGTGCTTCCCCGGGACAGGGGGCTAGGTACGAGCAGTACTTC. It is translated as CSASPGQGARYEQYF.